This entry features one TCR beta chain sequence. V lost 4 bases and J 3 bases, leaving 7 bases between the germline ends. The CDR3 totals 12 residues. CDR1 is MNHEY, CDR2 SVGEGT, per germline. This entry is derived from a study of blood T cell repertoires in COVID-19. Study-level information: PBMCs, B-cell-depleted T cells, or T cells provided the cDNA or gDNA that made up the material.

Clones were sequenced by immunoSEQ multiplex PCR, and TCRdb holds only the in-frame ones, with some missing. Here the sample spans fewer than 300,000 clones, roughly 85% being singletons. The clonotype originates from a woman younger than 35 with acute or convalescent COVID-19. Sample: peripheral blood. This chain connects TRBV6-2 or TRBV6-3 to TRBJ2-7; D is unclear. CDR3 bases: TGTGCCAGCAGTTGGGCAAACTACGAGCAGTACTTC. This codes for CASSWANYEQYF.